These T cell receptor beta chains were read from a single sample in a study of T cells in Graves' hyperthyroidism and ophthalmopathy. TCRdb re-derived calls from the multiplex PCR reads in MiXCR, one entry per CDR3 protein. The table lists a few hundred thousand distinct CDR3 sequences, around a sixth of them singletons. Sample: blood. The receptors come from a woman aged 18-30 years with Graves' hyperthyroidism that later progressed to Graves' ophthalmopathy. The CDR3 runs from the conserved cysteine through the conserved F or W. Fields, in order: V gene, J gene, D gene, clone size, CDR3 DNA, CDR3 protein. The D gene is left open where the match is weak. Part of the rows lack a size; the others show once, few, many or a class for expanded clones.

v_gene: TRBV6-5; j_gene: TRBJ2-2; d_gene: TRBD2; abundance: many; CDR3nt: TGTGCCAGCAGTTACGCTAGCGGGAGACCCACCGGGGAGCTGTTTTTT; CDR3aa: CASSYASGRPTGELFF
v_gene: TRBV4-2; j_gene: TRBJ1-6; d_gene: NA; abundance: NA; CDR3nt: TGTGCCAGCAGCCAAGTCACCCATTCCCTCAATTCACCCCTCCACTTT; CDR3aa: CASSQVTHSLNSPLHF
v_gene: TRBV3-1; j_gene: TRBJ2-4; d_gene: TRBD2; abundance: NA; CDR3nt: TGTGCCAGCAGCCGGACTAGCGGGAGATTAGCCAAAAACATTCAGTACTTC; CDR3aa: CASSRTSGRLAKNIQYF
v_gene: TRBV15; j_gene: TRBJ2-7; d_gene: NA; abundance: once; CDR3nt: TGTGCCACCAGCAAACCCGGGTCAGGGCGGGAGCAGTACTTC; CDR3aa: CATSKPGSGREQYF
v_gene: TRBV28; j_gene: TRBJ2-1; d_gene: TRBD2; abundance: many; CDR3nt: TGTGCCAGCAGTCCCTATAGCGGGAGAGTTCACAATGAGCAGTTCTTC; CDR3aa: CASSPYSGRVHNEQFF
v_gene: TRBV6-1; j_gene: TRBJ1-2; d_gene: NA; abundance: many; CDR3nt: TGTGCCAGCAGCCCCGAGGACGGCTTCTATGGCTACACCTTC; CDR3aa: CASSPEDGFYGYTF
v_gene: TRBV28; j_gene: TRBJ2-1; d_gene: NA; abundance: many; CDR3nt: TGTGCCAGCAGCTTTCAGGGTCTAGGCATCTTAAGTGAGCAGTTCTTC; CDR3aa: CASSFQGLGILSEQFF
v_gene: TRBV11-2; j_gene: TRBJ2-4; d_gene: NA; abundance: many; CDR3nt: TGTGCCAGCAGCCCCCTAGAGGGCGGCAGGGGCCTAAACATTCAGTACTTC; CDR3aa: CASSPLEGGRGLNIQYF
v_gene: TRBV6-2/TRBV6-3; j_gene: TRBJ2-1; d_gene: NA; abundance: NA; CDR3nt: TGTGCCAGCAGTTACCGGAGAGGCGCCTACAATGAGCAGTCCTTC; CDR3aa: CASSYRRGAYNEQSF
v_gene: TRBV5-4; j_gene: TRBJ2-7; d_gene: NA; abundance: few; CDR3nt: TGTGCCAGCAGCTTAGGGTCGTTCGAGCAGTACTTC; CDR3aa: CASSLGSFEQYF
v_gene: TRBV7-8; j_gene: TRBJ2-2; d_gene: NA; abundance: many; CDR3nt: TGTGCCAGCAGCCCCACGGGGTCGGAGAACACCGGGGAGCTGTTTTTT; CDR3aa: CASSPTGSENTGELFF
v_gene: TRBV4-2; j_gene: TRBJ1-2; d_gene: TRBD1; abundance: NA; CDR3nt: TGTGCCAGCAGCCAAGATCGGACAGGGGTCTATGGCTACACCTTC; CDR3aa: CASSQDRTGVYGYTF
v_gene: TRBV19; j_gene: TRBJ2-2; d_gene: TRBD1; abundance: many; CDR3nt: TGTGCCAGTTCAACGGGACAGGGTAACACCGGGGAGCTGTTTTTT; CDR3aa: CASSTGQGNTGELFF
v_gene: TRBV12-3/TRBV12-4; j_gene: TRBJ2-1; d_gene: NA; abundance: NA; CDR3nt: TGTGCCAGCAGCAGACGGCCTTACAATGAGCAGTTCTTC; CDR3aa: CASSRRPYNEQFF
v_gene: TRBV3-1; j_gene: TRBJ1-5; d_gene: NA; abundance: NA; CDR3nt: TGTGCCAGCAGCGACACAGGGAGGGGACAGCCCCAGCATTTT; CDR3aa: CASSDTGRGQPQHF
v_gene: TRBV20-1; j_gene: TRBJ2-3; d_gene: NA; abundance: NA; CDR3nt: TGCAGTGCTAGTGGTCTGCGTCCGGGGCAAGTCTTGGATACGCAGTATTTT; CDR3aa: CSASGLRPGQVLDTQYF
v_gene: TRBV30; j_gene: TRBJ1-5; d_gene: NA; abundance: many; CDR3nt: TGTGCCTGGAGTGCAGGGGCAGAAAGCGAGCCCCAGCATTTT; CDR3aa: CAWSAGAESEPQHF
v_gene: TRBV12-3/TRBV12-4; j_gene: TRBJ2-2; d_gene: NA; abundance: NA; CDR3nt: TGTGCCAGCAGTTTTGTGGTCTCGAACACCGGGGAGCTGTTTTTT; CDR3aa: CASSFVVSNTGELFF
v_gene: TRBV18; j_gene: TRBJ2-3; d_gene: TRBD1; abundance: NA; CDR3nt: TGTGCCAGCTCACCCTACTTACAGGGGGCGAAAGATACGCAGTATTTT; CDR3aa: CASSPYLQGAKDTQYF
v_gene: TRBV9; j_gene: TRBJ2-6; d_gene: NA; abundance: few; CDR3nt: TGTGCCAGCAGCTCCCAGACGGGGTTCTCTGGGGCCAACGTCCTGACTTTC; CDR3aa: CASSSQTGFSGANVLTF
v_gene: TRBV5-1; j_gene: TRBJ1-4; d_gene: TRBD1; abundance: many; CDR3nt: TGCGCCAGCGGTCCCGGGACAGTTGCAAATGAAAAACTGTTTTTT; CDR3aa: CASGPGTVANEKLFF
v_gene: TRBV7-9; j_gene: TRBJ2-3; d_gene: TRBD2; abundance: few; CDR3nt: TGTGCCAGCAGCTTACGGACTAGCGGGACCCCATCTAGCACAGATACGCAGTATTTT; CDR3aa: CASSLRTSGTPSSTDTQYF
v_gene: TRBV9; j_gene: TRBJ1-5; d_gene: NA; abundance: NA; CDR3nt: TGTGCCAGCAGCGCGGACAATAGCAATCAGCCCCAGCATTTT; CDR3aa: CASSADNSNQPQHF
v_gene: TRBV18; j_gene: TRBJ2-3; d_gene: NA; abundance: many; CDR3nt: TGTGCCAGCTCACCCGGACGCCTCACAGATACGCAGTATTTT; CDR3aa: CASSPGRLTDTQYF
v_gene: TRBV2; j_gene: TRBJ1-5; d_gene: NA; abundance: NA; CDR3nt: TGTGCCACCTCGGAACTGGGGTTGAGCAATCAGCCCCAGCATTTT; CDR3aa: CATSELGLSNQPQHF
v_gene: TRBV7-3; j_gene: TRBJ1-6; d_gene: NA; abundance: many; CDR3nt: TGTGCCAGCAGCTTTGGGTTATTGGATTCACCCCTCCACTTT; CDR3aa: CASSFGLLDSPLHF
v_gene: TRBV10-3; j_gene: TRBJ2-7; d_gene: TRBD2; abundance: many; CDR3nt: TGTGCCATCAGTGGACTAGCGGGAGGTATTCGCGAGCAGTACTTC; CDR3aa: CAISGLAGGIREQYF
v_gene: TRBV19; j_gene: TRBJ1-5; d_gene: NA; abundance: many; CDR3nt: TGTGCCAGTAGTATGAATCGAGGGAATCAGCCCCAGCATTTT; CDR3aa: CASSMNRGNQPQHF
v_gene: TRBV28; j_gene: TRBJ2-7; d_gene: NA; abundance: NA; CDR3nt: TGTGCCAGCAGTGGACCAGCGGCCTACGAGCAGTACTTC; CDR3aa: CASSGPAAYEQYF
v_gene: TRBV12-3/TRBV12-4; j_gene: TRBJ2-7; d_gene: TRBD1; abundance: NA; CDR3nt: TGTGCCAGCAGTTGGGGGGACAGGGGAAGCGAAGAGCAGTACTTC; CDR3aa: CASSWGDRGSEEQYF
v_gene: TRBV20-1; j_gene: TRBJ2-3; d_gene: NA; abundance: many; CDR3nt: TGCAGTGCTAGAGGACCATTCATACCCTGCGTCAGTTGTGCAGATACGCAGTATTTT; CDR3aa: CSARGPFIPCVSCADTQYF
v_gene: TRBV3-1; j_gene: TRBJ2-7; d_gene: NA; abundance: many; CDR3nt: TGTGCCAGCAGCCAAGAGGCGACGGGACCCTACGAGCAGTACTTC; CDR3aa: CASSQEATGPYEQYF
v_gene: TRBV19; j_gene: TRBJ2-7; d_gene: NA; abundance: many; CDR3nt: TGTGCCAGTAGTATGCATCACGAGCAGTACTTC; CDR3aa: CASSMHHEQYF
v_gene: TRBV7-9; j_gene: TRBJ2-1; d_gene: NA; abundance: NA; CDR3nt: TGTGCCAGCAGCTTTTGGGCCTCAAACAATGAGCAGTTCTTC; CDR3aa: CASSFWASNNEQFF
v_gene: TRBV20-1; j_gene: TRBJ2-2; d_gene: TRBD2; abundance: few; CDR3nt: TGCAGTGCTAGAGGCCCTAGCGGGAGGCCCGGGACCGGGGAGCTGTTTTTT; CDR3aa: CSARGPSGRPGTGELFF
v_gene: TRBV10-3; j_gene: TRBJ2-7; d_gene: NA; abundance: NA; CDR3nt: TGTGCCATCAGGAGGTGGGGATGGGGGTTTGGGGAGCAGTACTTC; CDR3aa: CAIRRWGWGFGEQYF
v_gene: TRBV25-1; j_gene: TRBJ2-3; d_gene: NA; abundance: NA; CDR3nt: TGTGCCAGCAGTGACGGGATACATACAGGGCCAGATACGCAGTATTTT; CDR3aa: CASSDGIHTGPDTQYF
v_gene: TRBV30; j_gene: TRBJ2-2; d_gene: NA; abundance: many; CDR3nt: TGTGCCTGGGGGAGTCTAGCGACGAACACCGGGGAGCTGTTTTTT; CDR3aa: CAWGSLATNTGELFF
v_gene: TRBV28; j_gene: TRBJ2-7; d_gene: NA; abundance: many; CDR3nt: TGTGCCAGCAGTTTGTTCGGCAGTTCCTACGAGCAGTACTTC; CDR3aa: CASSLFGSSYEQYF
v_gene: TRBV27; j_gene: TRBJ2-2; d_gene: NA; abundance: NA; CDR3nt: TGTGCCAGCAGTTTAGATTCCGGGGCCGCGAACACCGGGGAGCTGTTTTTT; CDR3aa: CASSLDSGAANTGELFF
v_gene: TRBV6-5; j_gene: TRBJ1-2; d_gene: TRBD1; abundance: NA; CDR3nt: TGTGCCAGCAGTTACCCCGAGGGACAGGGGGCAAGTGGCTACACCTTC; CDR3aa: CASSYPEGQGASGYTF
v_gene: TRBV6-5; j_gene: TRBJ1-1; d_gene: NA; abundance: many; CDR3nt: TGTGCCAGCAGTTACATCGAGGGGACTGAAGCTTTCTTT; CDR3aa: CASSYIEGTEAFF
v_gene: TRBV28; j_gene: TRBJ2-1; d_gene: TRBD2; abundance: many; CDR3nt: TGTGCCAGCACCCCGGGACTAGCGGGGTATAGCTCCTACAATGAGCAGTTCTTC; CDR3aa: CASTPGLAGYSSYNEQFF
v_gene: TRBV2; j_gene: TRBJ2-5; d_gene: TRBD2; abundance: many; CDR3nt: TGTGCCAGCAGCGAGTCAGGGAGGGGGACCCAGTACTTC; CDR3aa: CASSESGRGTQYF
v_gene: TRBV5-1; j_gene: TRBJ2-7; d_gene: TRBD2; abundance: NA; CDR3nt: TGCGCCAGCAGCCCGCGACTAGCGGGAGGGCTTAGCTCCTACGAGCAGTACTTC; CDR3aa: CASSPRLAGGLSSYEQYF
v_gene: TRBV29-1; j_gene: TRBJ1-4; d_gene: TRBD1; abundance: few; CDR3nt: TGCAGCGTTCAGGGGGCTTGGAGTGAAAAACTGTTTTTT; CDR3aa: CSVQGAWSEKLFF
v_gene: TRBV5-1; j_gene: TRBJ2-1; d_gene: NA; abundance: NA; CDR3nt: TGCGCCAGCAGCTCCTACCCGGAGGGGGCTTATGATGAGCAGTTCTTC; CDR3aa: CASSSYPEGAYDEQFF
v_gene: TRBV20-1; j_gene: TRBJ2-7; d_gene: TRBD1; abundance: many; CDR3nt: TGCAGTGCTAGGCCGGGACAGGGCTCCTACGAGCAGTACTTC; CDR3aa: CSARPGQGSYEQYF
v_gene: TRBV19; j_gene: TRBJ1-5; d_gene: NA; abundance: NA; CDR3nt: TGTGCCAGTAGTATGAGGGGAGTCAATAGCAATCAGCCCCAGCATTTT; CDR3aa: CASSMRGVNSNQPQHF
v_gene: TRBV11-2; j_gene: TRBJ2-7; d_gene: NA; abundance: many; CDR3nt: TGTGCCAGCAGCTCAGGACCGAACTACGAGCAGTACTTC; CDR3aa: CASSSGPNYEQYF
v_gene: TRBV3-1; j_gene: TRBJ2-7; d_gene: TRBD2; abundance: many; CDR3nt: TGTGCCAGCAGTCCCATGGCGGGAGAGGCCTACGAGCAGTACTTC; CDR3aa: CASSPMAGEAYEQYF